This T cell receptor (beta chain) is drawn from a study of cytomegalovirus exposure and HLA in healthy donors. Study-wide findings and caveats: A likely sequencing artifact accounted for one observed cluster of highly shared sequence variants. Apparent HLA restriction characterized most CMV-associated TCR beta chains in a later analysis. Accurate predictions that matched the HLA-A and HLA-B alleles of most subjects were reportedly made from TCR beta sequences.

With 60 Vbeta and 13 Jbeta primers, the PCR was carried out. The method was immunoSEQ multiplex PCR; TCRdb's version includes in-frame clones alone and lacks a portion of them. The table records some 150,000 clones, 65% to 85% of them present only once. In germline, CDR1 is KGHSH, CDR2 LQKENI. CDR3 size: 15 residues. Trimming took 1 base from V and 1 from J, leaving 8 bases between them. With respect to this clone: What it binds is not known.

The sample comprised PBMCs. The chain uses TRBV18 and TRBJ1-5; D is perhaps TRBD1 (6 bases). The origin of this receptor is a male donor in good health and CMV-seronegative. The CDR3 nucleotides read TGTGCCAGCTCACCACTGGGACAAAGCAATCAGCCCCAGCATTTT. This encodes CASSPLGQSNQPQHF.